This TCR beta chain stems from a study of cytomegalovirus exposure and HLA in healthy donors. The study, taken as a whole, reports: The finding came from a later analysis; first-cohort TCR clusters tended to co-occur in the 95 to 150 validation repertoires.

With respect to this clone: The antigen remains unidentified.

The donors formed part of the approximately 120-subject validation cohort, distinct from the roughly 700-subject first cohort. Profiled with immunoSEQ multiplex PCR; TCRdb holds only in-frame clones, not every one. The sample comprises around 250,000 clones, nearly 90% of which are singletons, and roughly 0.38% rests with the top ten. Germline loops: CDR1 SGHTA, CDR2 FQGTGA. Trimming took 5 bases from V and 6 from J, leaving 7 bases between them. The CDR3 totals 12 residues. This sequence originates from a woman aged 18-29 years in good health and CMV-seronegative. V and J are TRBV7-3 and TRBJ2-2, with D perhaps matching TRBD2 (6 bases). The specimen sequenced was PBMCs. The DNA of the CDR3 is TGTGCCAGCAGCACGGGGGCCGGGGAGCTGTTTTTT. Translation: CASSTGAGELFF.